This T cell receptor beta chain is from a study of T cell responses to AZD1222 COVID-19 vaccine. Libraries were prepared by immunoSEQ multiplex PCR; TCRdb keeps only in-frame clonotypes and omits some of them. The table lists around 120,000 clones, about 94% of them singletons. General study points: Among those given AZD1222, only five or six were seropositive at baseline. White British donors predominated, females outnumbered males, and clonal diversity was possibly underestimated.

A single count supports this clone. Its matching antigen is unknown. The sequence was obtained from an adult in good health. The sample here was peripheral blood, taken on day 0 of AZD1222 vaccination.

CDR3 sequence: CAPQFGQGRETQYF. The CDR3 nucleotides are TGTGCCCCCCAGTTTGGGCAAGGACGAGAGACCCAGTACTTC. The J gene is TRBJ2-5, the V gene TRBV19; D is unresolved. The V and J ends lost 11 bases and 4 bases respectively, with 20 bases between them. This CDR3 has 14 amino acids. Looked up from germline, CDR1 is LNHDA and CDR2 is SQIVND (reference sequence).